A selection of T cell receptor beta chains follows, all from one sample in a study of beta chain features in type 1 diabetes. TCRdb keeps only in-frame clones here, not all; method: immunoSEQ multiplex PCR. The repertoire consists of 240,000 or so clones, with about 15% occurring once and the leading ten covering approximately 0.02%. Sequenced: naive CD4+ T cells from blood. These TCRs come from a man aged 25-45 years with type 1 diabetes. Each CDR3 is given without its conserved first and last residue. Each record gives: CDR3 protein, V gene, D gene, clone size. A D gene is named only where the DNA matches it firmly. Where a row states a size, it is once, few, many or the class of an expanded clone; other rows omit it.

ASSLAVAAGVNEQF | TRBV7-2 | TRBD2 | -
ASSEIGDRKTQY | TRBV25-1 | - | -
ASSIARQGNEKLF | TRBV19 | - | few
ASSARGTSYGYT | TRBV19 | - | few
ASSGLASGGPDTDTQY | TRBV2 | TRBD2 | -
ASSDTRTRY | TRBV19 | - | -
ASSPGQMMNTEAF | TRBV18 | - | -
ASSQEGGPRQGNIQY | TRBV4-1 | TRBD1 | few
ASSSPHSSYNEQF | TRBV28 | - | -
SVTTGGDYGYT | TRBV29-1 | TRBD1 | -
AISGTGGAYEQY | TRBV10-3 | TRBD1 | few
ASRRTGGEKY | TRBV6-6 | TRBD1 | -
ASSPPGLADVSYEQY | TRBV25-1 | TRBD2 | -
ASSFQGNSPLH | TRBV5-8 | - | few
ASSLSSYNEQF | TRBV5-1 | - | -
ASSSGTSGAGETQY | TRBV5-4 | TRBD2 | -
ASSRQGTNSPLH | TRBV18 | TRBD1 | few
ASIGTGTSYNSPLH | TRBV2 | TRBD1 | -
ASSLPTGVWDYGYT | TRBV11-2 | TRBD1 | -
ASSFGGNNQPQH | TRBV5-1 | - | few
ASSLTVGGGLYNEQF | TRBV5-1 | - | once
ASRNTGVNQPQH | TRBV6-5 | TRBD1 | few
ASSKEREGSYNEQF | TRBV21-1 | - | few
ASSLRQGASPLH | TRBV7-9 | TRBD1 | few